This T cell receptor (beta chain) stems from a study of shared clonotypes between healthy human individuals. Looking at the study overall: Researchers drew samples from a couple of women and a few men aged 18 to 49. CD4 naive cells filled three plates per donor, CD4 memory three, CD8 naive two and CD8 memory one. Broader study findings: The represented genetic and exposure-history diversity was limited by the small number of donors.

With regard to this clone: Its antigen remains unidentified.

Naive CD8 cells comprised CD45RO-negative, CCR7-positively selected cells, excluding terminally differentiated effector memory CD45RA+ cells. The assay used deep level. This table comes from immunoSEQ multiplex PCR, and its TCRdb copy is limited to in-frame clones, with some not included. Here the sample spans roughly 550,000 clones, about 95% being singletons. The sequence came from a woman in her 30s in good health. The source material was naive CD8+ T cells sorted from blood.

CDR3 loop: CASSLRTSGSSNEQFF. CDR3 DNA: TGTGCCAGCAGTCTTAGGACTAGCGGGAGCAGTAATGAGCAGTTCTTC. This sequence joins TRBV28 and TRBJ2-1; 13 nucleotides match TRBD2. Germline CDR1 is MDHEN and CDR2 is SYDVKM. The CDR3 consists of 16 residues. V was pared by 5 bases and J by 7 bases, with 8 bases of the junction left unmatched.